The rows below give T cell receptor beta chains drawn from one sample of a study of follicular helper T cells after annual influenza vaccination. Produced via immunoSEQ multiplex PCR; TCRdb's table is partial and in-frame only. The sample holds roughly 27,000 clones, around 80% seen once. The sequences come from CXCR5+ CD38- circulating T follicular helper cells from blood, collected on the day of influenza vaccination. The receptors were sampled from an adult who received the influenza vaccine. CDR3s leave out the opening cysteine and the closing phenylalanine or tryptophan. A D gene is named only where the DNA matches it firmly.

cdr3_aa	v_call	j_call	d_call
ASSRGQGAQGETQY	TRBV4-1	TRBJ2-5	TRBD1
ASSPRQGWTEAF	TRBV19	TRBJ1-1	TRBD1
ASSLGTAGEQY	TRBV5-1	TRBJ2-7	TRBD1
ASSPKGRERSEQY	TRBV18	TRBJ2-7	.
ASSLQSSGNTIY	TRBV5-1	TRBJ1-3	.
ASSGDRGNTEAF	TRBV4-1	TRBJ1-1	TRBD1
ASSPRSLGEQY	TRBV18	TRBJ2-7	.
ASSFSSGSRSSTDTQY	TRBV19	TRBJ2-3	TRBD2
ASSEWGDGTPYT	TRBV25-1	TRBJ1-2	.
ASSLWTGTGETQY	TRBV18	TRBJ2-5	TRBD1
ASSPEKGGSYNEQF	TRBV18	TRBJ2-1	.
ASSLTGVDTEAF	TRBV5-1	TRBJ1-1	TRBD1
ASRMQVNSNQPQH	TRBV6-1	TRBJ1-5	.
ASSLNSGLYSYNEQF	TRBV7-8	TRBJ2-1	.